This T cell receptor beta chain was sequenced for a study of prognosis after radiotherapy for stage I lung cancer. For the study at large: Radiotherapy: SBRT, 3 to 5 fractions, biologically effective dose at least 100 Gy. Concurrently with stereotactic body radiotherapy, no other therapy was received by any patient. Study-wide points: Patients who had metastases reportedly showed TRBV and TRBJ gene usage that varied from that of patients who did not.

Turning to this clonotype: Its specificity is unknown.

In germline, CDR1 is MNHEY, CDR2 SVGEGT. CDR3 size: 18 residues. The germline V and J ends were trimmed by 5 bases and 5 bases, with 28 bases remaining between them. Starting from genomic DNA, TCR beta CDR3 was amplified through two-round multiplex PCR. The authors ran first-round PCR with primers specific to each TRBV and TRBJ gene. Universal primers went into the second round of PCR. MiXCR, run by TCRdb on the multiplex PCR reads, gives a single entry per CDR3 protein. The sample shows some 8,500 distinct CDR3 sequences, roughly two thirds of them seen only once. The material sequenced was PBMCs, taken before or after stereotactic body radiation therapy (not recorded which). V usage is TRBV6-2 or TRBV6-3 and J usage is TRBJ2-7; possibly TRBD2 for D (6 bases). This receptor was taken from a donor at least 50 years old with non-small cell lung cancer. CDR3 sequence reads: CASSEFFPSGGLGNEQYF. In nucleotides, the CDR3 is TGTGCCAGCAGTGAATTCTTCCCCTCCGGAGGGCTTGGGAACGAGCAGTACTTC.